These T cell receptor beta chains were read from a single sample in a study of blood T cell repertoires in COVID-19. TCRdb's copy holds only in-frame clones and misses some; the assay was immunoSEQ multiplex PCR. In the table there are about 270,000 clones, around 86% of which are singletons. The sample consisted of peripheral blood. These TCRs come from a middle-aged man with active or convalescent COVID-19. CDR3s include the opening cysteine and the closing phenylalanine or tryptophan. D genes are given only for firm matches. Not every row has a clone size; where given, it reads once, few, many or a size class.

>TRBD1|NA|TRBJ1-1|TRBV5-4
CASSAGQGIMNTEAFF
TGTGCCAGCAGCGCGGGACAGGGAATCATGAACACTGAAGCTTTCTTT
>NA|NA|TRBJ2-2|TRBV5-4
CASRRDRIGELFF
TGTGCCAGCAGAAGAGACAGGATCGGGGAGCTGTTTTTT
>NA|few|TRBJ1-5|TRBV7-9
CASSSSTGRNQPQHF
TGTGCCAGCAGCTCTAGTACAGGACGCAATCAGCCCCAGCATTTT
>TRBD1|NA|TRBJ2-7|TRBV18
CASSSGQGHEQYF
TGTGCCAGCTCATCGGGACAGGGCCACGAGCAGTACTTC
>NA|NA|TRBJ2-1|TRBV6-6
CASSYSRGLGYNEQFF
TGTGCCAGCAGTTACTCGAGGGGACTGGGATACAATGAGCAGTTCTTC
>TRBD1|NA|TRBJ1-2|TRBV6-5
CASVSNRGQWNGYTF
TGTGCCAGCGTCTCGAACAGGGGGCAGTGGAATGGCTACACCTTC
>NA|NA|TRBJ2-3|TRBV18
CASSPPPGAPGGDTQYF
TGTGCCAGCTCACCACCTCCCGGTGCCCCCGGGGGAGATACGCAGTATTTT
>NA|once|TRBJ2-7|TRBV19
CASSINDGGYEQYF
TGTGCCAGTAGTATAAATGACGGGGGCTACGAGCAGTACTTC
>NA|NA|TRBJ1-5|TRBV5-1
CASSLVGGNQPQHF
TGCGCCAGCAGCTTGGTGGGCGGCAATCAGCCCCAGCATTTT
>NA|NA|TRBJ1-2|TRBV24-1
CATSDSWAGYTF
TGTGCCACCAGTGATTCTTGGGCTGGCTACACCTTC
>NA|NA|TRBJ2-5|TRBV6-6
CASSSGEWETQYF
TGTGCCAGCTCTTCTGGGGAGTGGGAGACCCAGTACTTC
>TRBD1|NA|TRBJ1-2|TRBV13
CASSFIGGRGLANYGYTF
TGTGCCAGCAGCTTTATTGGGGGCAGGGGGCTAGCTAACTATGGCTACACCTTC
>NA|NA|TRBJ1-6|TRBV6-1
CASSDMSPLHF
TGTGCCAGCAGTGATATGTCACCCCTCCACTTT
>TRBD2|NA|TRBJ2-7|TRBV19
CASSRTRSAYEQYF
TGTGCCAGTTCTAGGACTAGATCGGCTTACGAGCAGTACTTC
>NA|NA|TRBJ2-7|TRBV2
CASLPTGKYEQYF
TGTGCCAGCTTACCCACAGGAAAGTACGAGCAGTACTTC
>NA|many|TRBJ1-6|TRBV14
CASSQDSWGLDSPLHF
TGTGCCAGCAGCCAAGATTCTTGGGGACTTGATTCACCCCTCCACTTT
>NA|NA|TRBJ2-1|TRBV19
CASSIDRTSYNEQFF
TGTGCCAGTAGTATAGACCGGACTTCCTACAATGAGCAGTTCTTC
>TRBD2|NA|TRBJ2-2|TRBV2
CASSERALAGVGTGELFF
TGTGCCAGCAGTGAACGGGCGCTAGCGGGAGTTGGCACCGGGGAGCTGTTTTTT
>NA|once|TRBJ1-4|TRBV24-1
CATSDGADLDEKLFF
TGTGCCACCAGTGATGGGGCGGATCTGGATGAAAAACTGTTTTTT
>NA|NA|TRBJ1-3|TRBV5-1
CASSLGGISGNTIYF
TGCGCCAGCAGCTTGGGCGGAATCTCTGGAAACACCATATATTTT